These 11 T cell receptor beta chains share one sample of origin, sequenced in a study of beta chain features in type 1 diabetes (dated by TCRdb to between 2017 and 2018). Libraries were constructed by the immunoSEQ multiplex PCR assay. The entire amount of isolated RNA was reverse transcribed using the High Capacity cDNA Reverse Transcription Kit, so the sequenced TCRB transcripts were expressed ones. TCRdb took this table from immuneACCESS and kept in-frame rearrangements with V and J called. Such tables lack part of the clones; where checked against another copy, unresolved V genes explain under half of the gap, and the rest is unexplained. A total of more than 350,000 clones appear in this sample, more than 9.5% of them only once. The ten largest account for over 0.04% of the sample. The material sequenced was naive CD4+ T cells from blood. Interpreted using the paper, the cell subset or site label stands for: true naive CD4+ T cells. The receptor set was obtained from a woman aged 18-30 years in good health.

This clone appeared a few times. The V call is TRBV6-5, the J call TRBJ1-1, with D unresolved. With 8 bases removed from V and 1 base from J, the gap between germline ends came to 14 bases. Germline V gives CDR1 MNHEY, CDR2 SVGAGI. The CDR3 is made up of 14 amino acids. CDR3 protein: CASRSIPRNTEAFF. The CDR3 bases are TGTGCCAGCCGCTCTATTCCGCGGAACACTGAAGCTTTCTTT.

This clone has more than one count but fewer than ten. The V gene is TRBV30, the J gene TRBJ1-3; D perhaps matches TRBD1 (5 bases). There are 14 residues in the CDR3. Germline V lookup: CDR1 GTSNPN, CDR2 SVGIG (reference sequence). Trimming stripped 0 bases from V and 3 bases from J, with 9 bases between. CDR3 nucleotides: TGTGCCTGGAGTGTCTGGGGGATTGGAAACACCATATATTTT. Translating gives CAWSVWGIGNTIYF.

The J gene is TRBJ1-1, the V gene TRBV7-8; the D gene is possibly TRBD1 (6 bases). The length of the CDR3 is 18 residues. CDR1 and CDR2 from the germline V gene are SGHVS and FQNEAQ. V was clipped by 0 bases and J by 5 bases, with 22 bases between them. CDR3 protein: CASSLAGGGRPAMTEAFF. The CDR3 DNA sequence: TGTGCCAGCAGCTTAGCGGGGGGCGGGAGGCCAGCGATGACTGAAGCTTTCTTT. The full variable domain, its missing parts supplied by reference TRBV7-8 and TRBJ1-1, is GAGVSQSPRYKVAKRGQDVALRCDPISGHVSLFWYQQALGQGPEFLTYFQNEAQLDKSGLPSDRFFAERPEGSVSTLKIQRTQQEDSAVYLCASSLAGGGRPAMTEAFFGQGTRLTVV.

There are a few counts of this clone. Other DNA sequences in the same sample also yield this CDR3. CDR3 in DNA: TGCGCCAGCAGCCAGGTGGGAGTGAGCACAGATACGCAGTATTTT. This encodes CASSQVGVSTDTQYF. V and J are TRBV4-1 and TRBJ2-3; tentatively, D is TRBD2 (5 bases). Trimming left V 3 bases short and J 0 bases short, with 10 bases between. The CDR3 sequence is 15 residues long. Germline CDR1 MGHRA, CDR2 YSYEKL.

The sample holds a few counts of this clone. The chain combines TRBV2 with TRBJ1-3; a possible D gene is TRBD1 (5 bases). Germline CDR1 reads SNHLY; CDR2 reads FYNNEI. Trimming cost V 3 bases and J 3 bases, with 9 bases left between them. The CDR3 is made up of 14 amino acids. DNA for the CDR3: TGTGCCAGCAGTGAGAGCCAGGGTGGAAACACCATATATTTT. It encodes CASSESQGGNTIYF.

V and J are TRBV28 and TRBJ2-7; the match to TRBD1 covers 7 bases. This CDR3 spans 14 amino acids. V was pared by 2 bases and J by 3 bases, with 4 bases of the junction left unmatched. CDR1 and CDR2 (germline): MDHEN, SYDVKM. CDR3 amino acids: CASSLKGGSYEQYV. Written as DNA, the CDR3 is TGTGCCAGCAGTTTAAAAGGGGGCAGCTACGAGCAGTACGTC.

This clone was picked up a small number of times. The chain recombines TRBV30 with TRBJ1-3; D is undetermined. In germline, CDR1 is GTSNPN, CDR2 SVGIG (reference sequence). V gave up 3 bases and J gave up 0 bases, with 6 bases separating them. This CDR3 spans 13 amino acids. The CDR3: CAWRHHSGNTIYF. In nucleotides, the CDR3 is TGTGCCTGGAGGCACCACTCTGGAAACACCATATATTTT.

This chain joins TRBV29-1 and TRBJ1-2; D remains unclear. CDR1 is SQVTM, CDR2 ANQGSEA, per germline. V was trimmed by 4 bases and J by 5 bases, leaving 14 bases between them. This CDR3 has 13 amino acids. The CDR3 nucleotides are TGCAGCGTTGGACTAAGGGTTGGGTATGGCTACACCTTC. It is translated as CSVGLRVGYGYTF.

This clone was observed a few times. The chain links TRBV7-2 to TRBJ2-1; TRBD1 agrees at 8 bases. The V and J ends lost 5 bases and 7 bases, in that order; junction bases with no gene match: 13. Germline V gene sequence: CDR1 SGHTA, CDR2 FQGNSA. The CDR3 totals 16 residues. DNA for the CDR3: TGTGCCAGCAGCCTACTACGGACAGGGAGGCGGAATGAGCAGTTCTTC. Protein product: CASSLLRTGRRNEQFF.

The J gene is TRBJ2-7, the V gene TRBV27, with TRBD2 matching 9 bases. Germline CDR1 reads MNHEY; CDR2 reads SMNVEV (reference sequence). J lost 4 bases, V lost 3 bases, and 7 bases had no gene match. This CDR3 spans 15 amino acids. CDR3 sequence reads: CASSFVSGRSYEQYF. CDR3 nucleotide sequence: TGTGCCAGCAGTTTTGTTAGCGGGAGATCGTACGAGCAGTACTTC.

To note about this clone: Other DNA sequences in the same sample also yield this CDR3. J is TRBJ2-3 and V is TRBV7-2; no reliable D call. The V and J ends lost 5 bases and 6 bases respectively, with 9 bases between them. CDR3 length: 12 residues. From germline, CDR1 is SGHTA and CDR2 FQGNSA. CDR3 DNA: TGTGCCAGCAGCCCCGGAAGGGATACGCAGTATTTT. It is translated as CASSPGRDTQYF.